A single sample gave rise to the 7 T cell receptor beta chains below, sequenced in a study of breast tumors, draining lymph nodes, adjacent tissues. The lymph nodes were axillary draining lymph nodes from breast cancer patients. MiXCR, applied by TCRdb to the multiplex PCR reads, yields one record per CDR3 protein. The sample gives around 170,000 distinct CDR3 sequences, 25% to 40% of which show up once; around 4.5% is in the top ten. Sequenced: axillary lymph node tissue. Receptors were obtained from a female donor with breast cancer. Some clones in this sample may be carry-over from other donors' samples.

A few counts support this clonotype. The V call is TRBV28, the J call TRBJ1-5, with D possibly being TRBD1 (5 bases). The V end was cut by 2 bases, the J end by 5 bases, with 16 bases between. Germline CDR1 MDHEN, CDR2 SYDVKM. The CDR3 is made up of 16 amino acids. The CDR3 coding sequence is TGTGCCAGCAGTTTAGGTTCCGGGGGTCGAGATCAGCCCCAGCATTTT. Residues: CASSLGSGGRDQPQHF. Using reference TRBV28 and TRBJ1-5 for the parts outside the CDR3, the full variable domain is DVKVTQSSRYLVKRTGEKVFLECVQDMDHENMFWYRQDPGLGLRLIYFSYDVKMKEKGDIPEGYSVSREKKERFSLILESASTNQTSMYLCASSLGSGGRDQPQHFGDGTRLSIL.

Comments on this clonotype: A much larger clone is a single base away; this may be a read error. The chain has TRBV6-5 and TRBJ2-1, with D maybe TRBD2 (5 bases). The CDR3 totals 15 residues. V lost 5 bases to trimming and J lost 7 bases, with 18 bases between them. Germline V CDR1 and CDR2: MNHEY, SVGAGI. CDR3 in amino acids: CASSHGEVSGNEQFF. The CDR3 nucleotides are TGTGCCAGCAGTCACGGAGAGGTTTCGGGAAATGAGCAGTTCTTC.

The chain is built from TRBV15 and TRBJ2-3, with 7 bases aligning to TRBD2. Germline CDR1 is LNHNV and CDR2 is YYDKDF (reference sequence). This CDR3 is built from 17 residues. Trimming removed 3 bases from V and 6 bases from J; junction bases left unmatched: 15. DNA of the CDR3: TGTGCCACCAGCAGCTTGGACCGGGACTACGTACCCGATACGCAGTATTTT. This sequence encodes CATSSLDRDYVPDTQYF.

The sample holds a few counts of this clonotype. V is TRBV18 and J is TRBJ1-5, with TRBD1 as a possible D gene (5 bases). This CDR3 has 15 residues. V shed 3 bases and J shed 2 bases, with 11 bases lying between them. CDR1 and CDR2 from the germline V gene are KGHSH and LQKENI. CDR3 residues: CASSPGGVGNQPQHF. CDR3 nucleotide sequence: TGTGCCAGCTCACCTGGAGGGGTGGGCAATCAGCCCCAGCATTTT.

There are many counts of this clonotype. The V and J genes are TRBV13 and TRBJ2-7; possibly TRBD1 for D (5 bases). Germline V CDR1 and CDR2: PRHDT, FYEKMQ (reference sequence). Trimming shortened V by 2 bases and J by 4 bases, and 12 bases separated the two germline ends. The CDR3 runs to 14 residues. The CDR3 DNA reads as TGTGCCAGCAGCTTAACAGGATCAGCTTACGAGCAGTACTTC. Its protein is CASSLTGSAYEQYF.

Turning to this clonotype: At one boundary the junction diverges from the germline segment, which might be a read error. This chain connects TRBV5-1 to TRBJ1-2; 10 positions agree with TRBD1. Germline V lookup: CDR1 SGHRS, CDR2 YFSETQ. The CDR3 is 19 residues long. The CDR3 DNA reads TGTGCCAGCAGCCTCCGCTTGGGGACAGGGGTCCCCTTGAACTATGGCTACACCTTC. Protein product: CASSLRLGTGVPLNYGYTF.

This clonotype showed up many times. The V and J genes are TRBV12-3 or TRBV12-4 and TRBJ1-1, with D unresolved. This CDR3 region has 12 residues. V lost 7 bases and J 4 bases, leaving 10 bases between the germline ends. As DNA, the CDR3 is TGTGCCAGCACCGCGGTGGGCACTGAAGCTTTCTTT. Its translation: CASTAVGTEAFF.